A single T cell receptor beta chain is shown here with its context. What it recognizes is unknown. Trimming removed 4 bases at V and 4 bases at J, with 10 bases between. This CDR3 has 13 residues. Germline assignment: CDR1 MRHNA and CDR2 SNTAGT. These data are taken from a study of PD-1 blockade in classical Hodgkin lymphoma. As to time point: newly diagnosed, previously untreated cHL patient sample. PBMCs representing newly diagnosed, untreated classical Hodgkin lymphoma functioned as the comparison. Profiled with immunoSEQ multiplex PCR; TCRdb holds only in-frame clones, not every one. Here the sample spans 30,000 or so clones, roughly 92% being singletons. General study points: Repertoire differences lack defined causes, possibly disease activity or prior therapy. Reports described newly diagnosed patients as having lower baseline TCR diversity than healthy donors.

This clonotype was obtained from a human donor with classical Hodgkin lymphoma. This chain links TRBV6-4 with TRBJ1-1; D uncertain. The sequencing input was peripheral blood mononuclear cells (PBMCs). The CDR3 region is CASSVEGGTEAFF. DNA of the CDR3: TGTGCCAGCAGTGTTGAGGGAGGCACTGAAGCTTTCTTT.